This T cell receptor (beta chain) was retrieved from a study of blood T cell repertoires in COVID-19. Clones were read by immunoSEQ multiplex PCR, and TCRdb kept only the in-frame ones, dropping some. The sample has roughly 250,000 clones, approximately 85% seen once. There are 16 residues in the CDR3. The trim removed 4 bases at V and 2 bases at J, leaving 5 bases unmatched. CDR1 is SGHRS and CDR2 is YFSETQ in the germline V gene. The clonotype was recovered from a human donor with COVID-19, enrolled during active disease. The donor label of this sample is uncertain. What was sequenced was peripheral blood. The V and J genes are TRBV5-1 and TRBJ2-5; 13 positions match TRBD2. This chain's CDR3 is CASSEPTSGRQETQYF. The CDR3 DNA reads as TGCGCCAGCAGCGAACCGACTAGCGGGAGGCAAGAGACCCAGTACTTC. The full variable domain, its missing parts supplied by reference TRBV5-1 and TRBJ2-5, is KAGVTQTPRYLIKTRGQQVTLSCSPISGHRSVSWYQQTPGQGLQFLFEYFSETQRNKGNFPGRFSGRQFSNSRSEMNVSTLELGDSALYLCASSEPTSGRQETQYFGPGTRLLVL.